The 18 T cell receptor beta chains below were found in one sample sequenced in a study of cytomegalovirus exposure and HLA in healthy donors. The table came from immunoSEQ multiplex PCR; TCRdb's copy has only in-frame clones and leaves some out. The top ten hold 2.5% to 3% of the sample, which has 150,000 to 200,000 clones, 88% seen once. Specimen: PBMCs. Receptors were obtained from a man aged 18 to 30 in good health and CMV-seronegative.

The chain joins TRBV6-4 to TRBJ1-5, with D maybe TRBD1 (5 bases). This CDR3 comprises 15 residues. V lost 6 bases and J 6 bases, leaving 18 bases between the germline ends. Germline values: CDR1 MRHNA, CDR2 SNTAGT. The CDR3 bases are TGTGCCAGCAGAAAATGGGGCCCGGATATTCAGCCCCAGCATTTT. This gives the protein CASRKWGPDIQPQHF.

The genes are TRBV10-2 and TRBJ2-7, with 9 bases lining up with TRBD2. The CDR3 is made up of 17 amino acids. The V gene end was trimmed by 2 bases and the J gene end by 0 bases; junction bases not matched to a gene: 8. CDR1 and CDR2 from the germline V gene are WSHSY and SAAADI. As DNA, the CDR3 is TGCGCCAGCAGTGAGCCTGGTCTAGCGGGGAGCTCCTACGAGCAGTACTTC. Its protein product is CASSEPGLAGSSYEQYF.

The chain joins TRBV5-1 to TRBJ1-4, with 8 bases identical to TRBD1. The germline gives CDR1 SGHRS, CDR2 YFSETQ. Unmatched junction bases numbered 15, after V lost 4 bases and J lost 10 bases. The CDR3 has 16 residues. In DNA form, the CDR3 reads TGCGCCAGCAGCCTTACCCCTACAGGGGGTAGGGGAAAACTGTTTTTT. Residues: CASSLTPTGGRGKLFF.

V usage is TRBV11-2 and J usage is TRBJ1-1; the D gene is possibly TRBD1 (6 bases). Per germline, CDR1 SGHAT and CDR2 FQNNGV. CDR3 length: 14 residues. Deletions cut 5 bases from V and 0 bases from J, with 10 bases between. The CDR3 protein is CASSPQGMNTEAFF. The DNA of the CDR3 is TGTGCCAGCAGCCCTCAGGGGATGAACACTGAAGCTTTCTTT.

The V call is TRBV12-5, the J call TRBJ1-5; D gene ambiguous. Germline CDR1 LGHNT, CDR2 FRNRAP. The CDR3 loop spans 12 amino acids. V lost 7 bases to trimming and J lost 11 bases, with 15 bases between them. CDR3 nucleotides: TGTGCTAGTGCCCCCGGGAGAGAGGCCCAGCATTTT. Residues: CASAPGREAQHF. Variable domain in full (rest from reference TRBV12-5 and TRBJ1-5): DARVTQTPRHKVTEMGQEVTMRCQPILGHNTVFWYRQTMMQGLELLAYFRNRAPLDDSGMPKDRFSAEMPDATLATLKIQPSEPRDSAVYFCASAPGREAQHFGDGTRLSIL.

V is TRBV27 and J is TRBJ2-1; perhaps TRBD2 as D (6 bases). Per germline, CDR1 MNHEY and CDR2 SMNVEV (reference sequence). Trimming took off 5 bases at V and 10 bases at J, with 21 bases between the two ends. The CDR3 consists of 15 residues. The CDR3 nucleotides are TGTGCCAGCAGTCCCCCGACTAGGCGCCCGGAGGAGCAGTTCTTC. Translation gives CASSPPTRRPEEQFF.

The chain links TRBV28 to TRBJ1-2, with a possible D match to TRBD1 (5 bases). V was trimmed by 7 bases and J by 3 bases, leaving 15 bases between them. The V gene's germline CDR1 is MDHEN and CDR2 SYDVKM. The length of the CDR3 is 14 residues. The CDR3 loop is CASTLGGGDYGYTF. DNA of the CDR3: TGTGCCAGCACCCTGGGGGGTGGTGACTATGGCTACACCTTC.

This chain uses TRBV6-5 with TRBJ1-5; weak D call: TRBD1 (5 bases). V lost 0 bases and J lost 7, with 10 bases in between. CDR3 size: 14 residues. Germline-derived CDR1 and CDR2 are MNHEY and SVGAGI. The CDR3 protein is CASSYSIGEQPQHF. CDR3 nucleotide sequence: TGTGCCAGCAGTTACTCGATAGGGGAACAGCCCCAGCATTTT.

The V call is TRBV2, the J call TRBJ2-5; the match to TRBD2 covers 9 bases. J was trimmed by 3 bases and V by 4 bases; bases with no gene match: 0. In germline, CDR1 is SNHLY, CDR2 FYNNEI. CDR3 length equals 13 residues. The CDR3 reads CASSGLAEETQYF. DNA for the CDR3: TGTGCCAGCAGTGGACTAGCGGAAGAGACCCAGTACTTC. The entire variable domain, with the rest obtained from reference TRBV2 and TRBJ2-5, is as follows: EPEVTQTPSHQVTQMGQEVILRCVPISNHLYFYWYRQILGQKVEFLVSFYNNEISEKSEIFDDQFSVERPDGSNFTLKIRSTKLEDSAMYFCASSGLAEETQYFGPGTRLLVL.

The chain links TRBV2 to TRBJ2-1, with D tentatively TRBD2 (7 bases). The V gene's germline CDR1 is SNHLY and CDR2 FYNNEI. Trimming stripped 6 bases from V and 8 bases from J, with 17 bases between. The CDR3 contains 14 residues. The CDR3 sequence: CASSRKGGSDEQFF. CDR3 coding DNA: TGTGCCAGCAGCCGGAAGGGGGGGAGCGATGAGCAGTTCTTC. The complete variable domain, with remaining parts taken from reference TRBV2 and TRBJ2-1, reads EPEVTQTPSHQVTQMGQEVILRCVPISNHLYFYWYRQILGQKVEFLVSFYNNEISEKSEIFDDQFSVERPDGSNFTLKIRSTKLEDSAMYFCASSRKGGSDEQFFGPGTRLTVL.

This rearrangement joins TRBV4-1 to TRBJ2-7; D is perhaps TRBD1 (6 bases). Germline-derived CDR1 and CDR2 are MGHRA and YSYEKL. Trimming pared 4 bases from V and 4 bases from J, leaving 20 bases between. The CDR3 has 16 amino acids. The CDR3 sequence is CASSPIWGHNLYEQYV. DNA for the CDR3: TGCGCCAGCAGCCCGATTTGGGGACACAACCTTTACGAGCAGTACGTC.

The chain recombines TRBV7-6 with TRBJ2-1; 7 bases align to TRBD2. With 4 bases clipped from V and 0 bases from J, the junction kept 6 bases outside the gene matches. CDR1 and CDR2 (germline): SGHVS, FNYEAQ. The CDR3 has 16 amino acids. This CDR3 is CASSSLSGTSYNEQFF. The DNA of the CDR3 is TGTGCCAGCAGCTCTCTGAGCGGGACCTCCTACAATGAGCAGTTCTTC.

The rearrangement links TRBV25-1 to TRBJ1-1; no firm D call. The CDR3 loop spans 15 amino acids. V was pared by 1 base and J by 4 bases, with 13 bases between. Germline CDR1 is MGHDK and CDR2 is SYGVNS. The CDR3 DNA follows: TGTGCCAGCAGTGAATTAGTGTCCTCGGGCACTGAAGCTTTCTTT. Protein sequence: CASSELVSSGTEAFF.

The chain recombines TRBV5-1 with TRBJ2-2, with 9 nucleotides matching TRBD1. Germline-derived CDR1 and CDR2 are SGHRS and YFSETQ. The CDR3 contains 17 residues. Trimming cost V 0 bases and J 5 bases; bases outside gene matches: 8. The CDR3 spells CASSLADRGFRTGELFF. CDR3 nucleotides: TGCGCCAGCAGCTTGGCGGACAGGGGTTTTCGGACCGGGGAGCTGTTTTTT.

This rearrangement joins TRBV5-8 to TRBJ1-4; D is perhaps TRBD1 (6 bases). The V gene's germline CDR1 is SGHTS and CDR2 YDEGEE. The V and J ends lost 2 bases and 6 bases respectively, with 11 bases between them. The CDR3 is 14 amino acids. The CDR3 protein is CASSLGQSYEKLFF. DNA of the CDR3: TGTGCCAGCAGCTTAGGACAGTCATATGAAAAACTGTTTTTT.

The chain links TRBV7-9 to TRBJ1-4; D remains ambiguous. Trimming removed 4 bases from V and 11 bases from J, with 11 bases in between. CDR1 and CDR2 from the germline V gene are SEHNR and FQNEAQ (reference sequence). This CDR3 has 12 amino acids. The CDR3 spells CASSSARDKLFF. For the CDR3, the DNA is TGTGCCAGCAGCTCCGCTCGGGATAAACTGTTTTTT.

The chain is built from TRBV7-9 and TRBJ1-2; the match to TRBD1 covers 11 bases. The length of the CDR3 is 15 residues. The junction had 7 bases not matched to a gene; V was cut back by 4 bases and J by 6 bases. Germline V gene lookup returns CDR1 SEHNR and CDR2 FQNEAQ (reference sequence). CDR3 protein: CASSSPDRGLNGYTF. The CDR3 bases are TGTGCCAGCAGCTCGCCGGACAGGGGGCTCAATGGCTACACCTTC.

V gene TRBV2 combines with J gene TRBJ1-2; tentative D call: TRBD1 (6 bases). V lost 7 bases and J lost 1, with 13 bases in between. Germline CDR1 is SNHLY and CDR2 is FYNNEI. The CDR3 runs 14 residues. The CDR3 reads CASNMDSHNYGYTF. The CDR3 DNA reads TGTGCCAGCAACATGGACAGCCATAACTATGGCTACACCTTC.